This TCR beta chain was recovered during a study of T cell changes during pregnancy in multiple sclerosis. The CDR3 is 19 residues long. TCRdb's copy holds only in-frame clones and misses some; the assay was immunoSEQ multiplex PCR. The sample holds tens of thousands of clones, 88% seen once. The source of this sequence is a female donor with multiple sclerosis, enrolled in a pregnancy study. The specimen was CD4+ T cells from peripheral blood mononuclear cells, collected in the first trimester of pregnancy. J is TRBJ2-1 and V is TRBV21-1; the D segment call TRBD2 is taken from the table without a DNA check. TRBV21-1 corresponds to a pseudogene. The CDR3 region is CASSRDSRTSGPSYNEQFF. The CDR3 coding sequence is TGTGCCAGCAGCAGGGACAGCAGGACTAGCGGGCCGTCATACAATGAGCAGTTCTTC.